This is a list of T cell receptor beta chains from one sample in a study of T cells in localized non-small cell lung cancer. Sequenced by immunoSEQ multiplex PCR; TCRdb stores in-frame clones only, minus some. The sample has approximately 52,000 clones; just over 85% are singletons. The sequences come from peripheral blood, collected before any cancer treatment. Every receptor here comes from a male donor older than 55 with stage III squamous cell lung carcinoma. Both conserved end residues are part of each CDR3. Fields, in order: clone size, V gene, J gene, D gene, CDR3 DNA, CDR3 protein. A D gene is named only where the DNA matches it firmly. Expanded clones are given a class, and other clones once, few, many or no size at all.

size: .; V: TRBV10-3; J: TRBJ2-7; D: .; DNA: TGTGCCATCGGATCTCCGGCGTACTACGAGCAGTACTTC; CDR3: CAIGSPAYYEQYF
size: once; V: TRBV28; J: TRBJ1-2; D: .; DNA: TGTGCCAGCAGGGTCGGAGGGGGGGGCGAGACTATGGGTGGCTACACCTTC; CDR3: CASRVGGGGETMGGYTF
size: few; V: TRBV30; J: TRBJ1-4; D: .; DNA: TGTGCCTGGAGAACTGGGACTCTAAGGGGGTATGAAAAACTGTTTTTT; CDR3: CAWRTGTLRGYEKLFF
size: .; V: TRBV9; J: TRBJ2-3; D: .; DNA: TGTGCCAGCAGCCCTCTAAGGGGTAGCACAGATACGCAGTATTTT; CDR3: CASSPLRGSTDTQYF
size: .; V: TRBV18; J: TRBJ1-1; D: .; DNA: TGTGCCAGCTCATCACTAACTCAAGAAGCTTTCTTT; CDR3: CASSSLTQEAFF
size: .; V: TRBV27; J: TRBJ2-7; D: TRBD2; DNA: TGTGCCAGCAGAGGGACTAGCGGGGGGACCTACGAGCAGTACTTC; CDR3: CASRGTSGGTYEQYF
size: .; V: TRBV2; J: TRBJ1-6; D: .; DNA: TGTGCCAGCAGAGCAGGGAATTCACCCCTCCACTTT; CDR3: CASRAGNSPLHF
size: .; V: TRBV7-8; J: TRBJ2-6; D: TRBD2; DNA: TGTGCCAGCAGCCCGGGACTAGCGGGGACCTCTGGGGCCAACGTCCTGACTTTC; CDR3: CASSPGLAGTSGANVLTF
size: .; V: TRBV12-5; J: TRBJ1-2; D: .; DNA: TGTGCTAGTGGTTTGGGCCAACCCGCCGGGTATGGCTACACCTTC; CDR3: CASGLGQPAGYGYTF
size: once; V: TRBV29-1; J: TRBJ1-1; D: .; DNA: TGCAGCGTTGAAGATCTTCGAAGGCGGGGGGCTTTCTTT; CDR3: CSVEDLRRRGAFF
size: .; V: TRBV18; J: TRBJ2-1; D: .; DNA: TGTGCCAGCTCACCCCGGGGCGAGACCTCCTACAATGAGCAGTTCTTC; CDR3: CASSPRGETSYNEQFF
size: .; V: TRBV19; J: TRBJ1-2; D: .; DNA: TGTGCCAGTAGTAACAGGGAAAAGTATGGCTACACCTTC; CDR3: CASSNREKYGYTF
size: .; V: TRBV9; J: TRBJ2-7; D: TRBD1; DNA: TGTGCCAGCAGCTTAGGACAGGGGGCTGTTGAATGGCAGTACTTC; CDR3: CASSLGQGAVEWQYF
size: .; V: TRBV9; J: TRBJ2-3; D: .; DNA: TGTGCCAGCAGCGTAGTCGGGGGCCTTACTAGCACAGATACGCAGTATTTT; CDR3: CASSVVGGLTSTDTQYF
size: few; V: TRBV7-9; J: TRBJ1-1; D: .; DNA: TGTGCCAGCATCGATGCGCCGGGAATGAACACTGAAGCTTTCTTT; CDR3: CASIDAPGMNTEAFF
size: .; V: TRBV6-5; J: TRBJ1-1; D: .; DNA: TGTGCCAGCAGTTACTCGGGCATTGCTGAAGCTTTCTTT; CDR3: CASSYSGIAEAFF
size: .; V: TRBV15; J: TRBJ2-3; D: .; DNA: TGTGCCACCGGCCCCCGGGGTAGCACAGATACGCAGTATTTT; CDR3: CATGPRGSTDTQYF
size: .; V: TRBV10-3; J: TRBJ1-2; D: .; DNA: TGTGCCATCAGGGGACGGCAGGACGATGGCTACACCTTC; CDR3: CAIRGRQDDGYTF
size: .; V: TRBV6-1; J: TRBJ2-7; D: .; DNA: TGTGCCAGCAGTGAAGGGCCGACGAACTACGAGCAGTACTTC; CDR3: CASSEGPTNYEQYF
size: .; V: TRBV5-1; J: TRBJ1-2; D: .; DNA: TGCGCCAGCAGCTCAACTTCGACTCGGGGACCGACTCCCTTCAACTATGGCTACACCTTC; CDR3: CASSSTSTRGPTPFNYGYTF
size: .; V: TRBV7-2; J: TRBJ2-7; D: TRBD2; DNA: TGTGCCAGCAGCTCGCCCGGGACTAAAGGGCAGTACTTC; CDR3: CASSSPGTKGQYF
size: once; V: TRBV7-9; J: TRBJ2-1; D: .; DNA: TGTGCCAGCAGCGGGGGAGGCTACAATGAGCAGTTCTTC; CDR3: CASSGGGYNEQFF
size: once; V: TRBV12-5; J: TRBJ1-2; D: .; DNA: TGTGCTAGTGGTCAAACAGCTTTCTATGGCTACACCTTC; CDR3: CASGQTAFYGYTF